This section outlines one T cell receptor (beta chain) sequence together with its context. What it recognizes is unknown. This sample is drawn from a study of cytomegalovirus exposure and HLA in healthy donors. Whole-study context: One earlier analysis, a look at roughly 180 million T cells, found some 120 million unique TCR beta sequences. Most genotyped donors, approximately 77% of about 430, had Caucasian-associated genetic ancestry.

The CDR3 consists of 18 residues. In germline, CDR1 is SGHVS, CDR2 FNYEAQ. V lost 1 base, J lost 8 bases, and 17 bases stayed unmatched. In the PCR, 60 Vbeta and 13 Jbeta primers were used. Clones were sequenced by immunoSEQ multiplex PCR, and TCRdb holds only the in-frame ones, with some missing. The data contain around 270,000 clones, 80% of them singletons. Study observations and caveats: Being productive about 87% or about 30% of the time was typical of most TCR beta V segments in an earlier analysis. CMV antigen specificity of a few CMV-associated chains was confirmed in vitro.

The V and J genes are TRBV7-6 and TRBJ2-1; 7 positions agree with TRBD1. Sequencing input: PBMCs. This receptor was taken from a girl aged 2 to 9 in good health and CMV-seronegative. In nucleotides, the CDR3 is TGTGCCAGCAGCTTAGAGTCCGTGACAGGGTTGGCGTGGGATGAGCAGTTCTTC. This codes for CASSLESVTGLAWDEQFF.